This T cell receptor (beta chain) appears in the sequencing data of a study of shared clonotypes between healthy human individuals. Adult donors, all healthy and HIV-negative, had no recent acute infections or vaccinations. Division of CD4+ cells produced a CD45RA+ naive subset and a CD45RA-negative memory subset. An assay was performed, and its level was deep. TCRdb's copy holds only in-frame clones and misses some; the assay was immunoSEQ multiplex PCR. The sample includes 950,000 to 1,300,000 clones, 75% of them seen just once. Trimming took 7 bases from V and 5 from J, leaving 9 bases between them. This CDR3 comprises 12 residues. In germline, CDR1 is SNHLY, CDR2 FYNNEI. The study, taken as a whole, reports: The study found lower generation probabilities in non-shared clonotypes than in those shared by all four donors.

A word on this clone: Its antigen is currently unknown.

The sample consisted of memory CD4+ T cells sorted from blood. Subset reported: CD45RA-negative fraction. This TCR came from a man aged 18-30 years in good health. J is TRBJ2-1 and V is TRBV2, with D tentatively TRBD2 (5 bases). Here the CDR3 DNA reads TGTGCCAGCAATGGACTTCACAATGAGCAGTTCTTC. This codes for CASNGLHNEQFF.